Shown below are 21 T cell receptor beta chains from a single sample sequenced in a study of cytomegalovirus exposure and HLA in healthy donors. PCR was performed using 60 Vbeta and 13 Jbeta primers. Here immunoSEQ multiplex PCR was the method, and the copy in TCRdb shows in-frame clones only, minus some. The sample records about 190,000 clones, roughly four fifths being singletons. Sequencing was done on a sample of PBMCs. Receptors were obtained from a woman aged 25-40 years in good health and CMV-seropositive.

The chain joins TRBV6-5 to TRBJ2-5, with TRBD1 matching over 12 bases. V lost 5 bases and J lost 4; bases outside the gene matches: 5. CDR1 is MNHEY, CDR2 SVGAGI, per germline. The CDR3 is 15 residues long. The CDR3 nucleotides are TGTGCCAGCAGTCGGGACAGGGGGCGTGGAGAGACCCAGTACTTC. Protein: CASSRDRGRGETQYF.

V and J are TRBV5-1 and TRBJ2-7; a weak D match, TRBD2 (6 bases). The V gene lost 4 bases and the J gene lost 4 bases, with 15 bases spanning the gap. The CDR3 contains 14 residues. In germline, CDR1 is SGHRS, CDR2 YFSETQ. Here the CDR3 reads CASSQTVGGYEQYF. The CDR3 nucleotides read TGCGCCAGCAGCCAGACAGTGGGGGGTTACGAGCAGTACTTC.

CDR3 loop: CASSPGGRNTIYF. As DNA, the CDR3 is TGTGCCAGCAGTCCCGGCGGGCGAAACACCATATATTTT. The rearrangement joins TRBV6-5 to TRBJ1-3; D unresolved. Germline CDR1 MNHEY, CDR2 SVGAGI. The CDR3 runs 13 residues. Trimming took 5 bases from V and 5 from J, leaving 10 bases between them.

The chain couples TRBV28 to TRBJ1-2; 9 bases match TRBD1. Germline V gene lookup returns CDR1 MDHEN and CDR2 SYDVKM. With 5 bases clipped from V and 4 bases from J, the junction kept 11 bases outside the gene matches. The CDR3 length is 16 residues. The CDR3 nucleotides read TGTGCCAGCAGTCTACCCAAGACAGGGGGTTCCTATGGCTACACCTTC. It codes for CASSLPKTGGSYGYTF.

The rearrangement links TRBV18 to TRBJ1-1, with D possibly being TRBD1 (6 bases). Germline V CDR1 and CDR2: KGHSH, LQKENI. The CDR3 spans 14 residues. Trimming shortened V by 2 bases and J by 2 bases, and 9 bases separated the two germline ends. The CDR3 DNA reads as TGTGCCAGCTCACCAGGGGGCTTTAACACTGAAGCTTTCTTT. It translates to CASSPGGFNTEAFF.

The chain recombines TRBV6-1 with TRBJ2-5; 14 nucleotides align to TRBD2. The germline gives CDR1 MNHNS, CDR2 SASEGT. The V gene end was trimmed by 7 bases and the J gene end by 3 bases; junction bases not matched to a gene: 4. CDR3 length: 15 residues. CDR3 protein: CASKPGLAGEETQYF. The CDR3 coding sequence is TGTGCCAGCAAGCCGGGACTAGCGGGAGAAGAGACCCAGTACTTC.

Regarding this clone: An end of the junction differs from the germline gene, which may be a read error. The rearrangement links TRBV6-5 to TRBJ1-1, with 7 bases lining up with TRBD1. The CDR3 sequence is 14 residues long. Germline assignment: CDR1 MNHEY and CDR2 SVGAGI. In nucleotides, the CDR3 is TGTGCCAGCAGTTCTACGACAGGGAACACTGAGGCTTTCTTT. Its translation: CASSSTTGNTEAFF.

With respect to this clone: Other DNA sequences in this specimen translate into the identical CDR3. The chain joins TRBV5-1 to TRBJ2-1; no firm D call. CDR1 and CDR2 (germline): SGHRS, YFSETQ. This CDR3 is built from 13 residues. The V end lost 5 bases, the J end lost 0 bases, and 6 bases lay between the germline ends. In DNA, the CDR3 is TGCGCCAGCAGTCTTAGCTCCTACAATGAGCAGTTCTTC. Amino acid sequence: CASSLSSYNEQFF.

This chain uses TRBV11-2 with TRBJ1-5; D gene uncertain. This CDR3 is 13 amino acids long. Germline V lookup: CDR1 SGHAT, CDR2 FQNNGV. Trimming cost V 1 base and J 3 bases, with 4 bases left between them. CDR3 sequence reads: CASSLASNQPQHF. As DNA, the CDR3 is TGTGCCAGCAGCTTAGCCTCCAATCAGCCCCAGCATTTT.

Here the CDR3 DNA reads TGTGCCAGCAGCCAAGATCGAGTGACTGAAGCTTTCTTT. Translated, it gives CASSQDRVTEAFF. The gene calls are TRBV14 and TRBJ1-1; D not resolved. The CDR3 is made up of 13 amino acids. Germline V lookup: CDR1 SGHDN, CDR2 FVKESK. V was pared by 0 bases and J by 5 bases, with 7 bases between. Variable domain in full (rest from reference TRBV14 and TRBJ1-1): EAGVTQFPSHSVIEKGQTVTLRCDPISGHDNLYWYRRVMGKEIKFLLHFVKESKQDESGMPNNRFLAERTGGTYSTLKVQPAELEDSGVYFCASSQDRVTEAFFGQGTRLTVV.

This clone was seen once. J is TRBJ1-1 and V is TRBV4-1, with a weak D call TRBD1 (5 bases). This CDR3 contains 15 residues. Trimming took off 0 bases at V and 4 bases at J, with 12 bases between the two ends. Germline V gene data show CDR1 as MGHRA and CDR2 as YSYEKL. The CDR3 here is CASSQDQGIITEAFF. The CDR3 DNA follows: TGCGCCAGCAGCCAAGACCAGGGCATAATCACTGAAGCTTTCTTT.

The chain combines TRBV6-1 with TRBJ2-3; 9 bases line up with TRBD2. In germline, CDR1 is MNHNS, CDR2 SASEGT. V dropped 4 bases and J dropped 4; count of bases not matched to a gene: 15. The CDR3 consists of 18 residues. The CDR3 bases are TGTGCCAGCAGTGGCAGGCGGTTGCGGCGGGAGGGCCCAGATACGCAGTATTTT. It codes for CASSGRRLRREGPDTQYF.

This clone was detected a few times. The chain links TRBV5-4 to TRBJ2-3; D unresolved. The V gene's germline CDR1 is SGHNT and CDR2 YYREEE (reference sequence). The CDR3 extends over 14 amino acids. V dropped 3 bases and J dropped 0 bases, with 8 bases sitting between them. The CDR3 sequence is CASSSGVSTDTQYF. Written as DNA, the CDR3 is TGTGCCAGCAGCTCAGGCGTGAGCACAGATACGCAGTATTTT.

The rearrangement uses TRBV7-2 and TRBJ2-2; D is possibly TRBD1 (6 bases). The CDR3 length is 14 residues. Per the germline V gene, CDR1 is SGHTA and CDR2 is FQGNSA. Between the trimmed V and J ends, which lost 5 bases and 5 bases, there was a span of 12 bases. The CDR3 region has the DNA TGTGCCAGCAGCAGTATCAGGGGAACCGGGGAGCTGTTTTTT. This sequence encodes CASSSIRGTGELFF.

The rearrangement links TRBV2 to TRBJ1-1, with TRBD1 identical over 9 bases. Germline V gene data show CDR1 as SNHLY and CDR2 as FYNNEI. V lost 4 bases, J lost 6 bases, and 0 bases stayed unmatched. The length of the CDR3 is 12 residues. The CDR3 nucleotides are TGTGCCAGCAGTGGGGACAGGGCTGAAGCTTTCTTT. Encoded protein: CASSGDRAEAFF.

CDR3 protein: CASSLGDLAGDGNEQFF. The CDR3 DNA sequence: TGTGCCAGCAGCTTGGGCGACCTAGCGGGAGATGGCAATGAGCAGTTCTTC. The V gene is TRBV7-9, the J gene TRBJ2-1; TRBD2 matches 10 bases. This CDR3 spans 17 amino acids. Germline V gene lookup returns CDR1 SEHNR and CDR2 FQNEAQ (reference sequence). V gave up 3 bases and J gave up 6 bases; unmatched junction bases: 11.

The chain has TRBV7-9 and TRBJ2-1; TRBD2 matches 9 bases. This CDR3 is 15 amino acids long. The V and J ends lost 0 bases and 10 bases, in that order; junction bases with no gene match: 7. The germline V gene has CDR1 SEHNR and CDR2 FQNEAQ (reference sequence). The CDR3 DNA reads TGTGCCAGCAGCTTAGCTAGCGGGAGCCCTAAGGAGCAGTTCTTC. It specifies CASSLASGSPKEQFF. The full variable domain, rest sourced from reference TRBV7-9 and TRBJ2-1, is DTGVSQNPRHKITKRGQNVTFRCDPISEHNRLYWYRQTLGQGPEFLTYFQNEAQLEKSRLLSDRFSAERPKGSFSTLEIQRTEQGDSAMYLCASSLASGSPKEQFFGPGTRLTVL.

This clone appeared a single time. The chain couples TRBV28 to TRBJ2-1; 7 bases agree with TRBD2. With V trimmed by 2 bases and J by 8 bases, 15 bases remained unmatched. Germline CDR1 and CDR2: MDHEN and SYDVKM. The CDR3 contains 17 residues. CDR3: CASSLRPTGTIIHEQFF. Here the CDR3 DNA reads TGTGCCAGCAGTTTAAGGCCCACCGGGACTATCATCCATGAGCAGTTCTTC.

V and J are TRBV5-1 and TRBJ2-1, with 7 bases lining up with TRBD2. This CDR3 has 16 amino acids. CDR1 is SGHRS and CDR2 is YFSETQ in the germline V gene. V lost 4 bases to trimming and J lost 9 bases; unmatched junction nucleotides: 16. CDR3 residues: CASSPGTTKAMSEQFF. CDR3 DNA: TGCGCCAGCAGCCCCGGGACTACCAAGGCGATGTCTGAGCAGTTCTTC.

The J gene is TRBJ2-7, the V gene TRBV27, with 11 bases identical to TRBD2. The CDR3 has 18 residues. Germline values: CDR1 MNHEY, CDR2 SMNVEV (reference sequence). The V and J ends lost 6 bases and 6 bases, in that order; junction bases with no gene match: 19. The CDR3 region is CASRLTSGRTAWCLEQYF. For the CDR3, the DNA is TGTGCCAGCAGGCTAACTAGCGGGAGAACGGCGTGGTGTCTCGAGCAGTACTTC.

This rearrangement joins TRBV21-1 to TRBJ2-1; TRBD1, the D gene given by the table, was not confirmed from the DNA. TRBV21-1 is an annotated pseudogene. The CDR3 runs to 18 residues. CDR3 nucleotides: TGTGCCAGCAGCTCTAAGCAGGGGATAGGTCCCTCCTACAATGAGCAGTTCTTC. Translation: CASSSKQGIGPSYNEQFF.